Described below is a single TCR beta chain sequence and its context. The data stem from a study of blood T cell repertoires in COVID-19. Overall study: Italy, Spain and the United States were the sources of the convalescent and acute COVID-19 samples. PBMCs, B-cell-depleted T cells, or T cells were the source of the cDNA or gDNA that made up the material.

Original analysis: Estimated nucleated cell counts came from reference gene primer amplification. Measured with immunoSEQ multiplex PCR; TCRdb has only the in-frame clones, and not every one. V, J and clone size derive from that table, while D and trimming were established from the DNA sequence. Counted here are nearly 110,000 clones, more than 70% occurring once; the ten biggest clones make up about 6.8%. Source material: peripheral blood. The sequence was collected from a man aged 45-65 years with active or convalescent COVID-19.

CDR3 residues: CASSFLRGYGYTF. The CDR3, as DNA: TGTGCCAGCAGTTTCTTAAGGGGTTATGGCTACACCTTC. This chain links TRBV28 with TRBJ1-2, with D maybe TRBD1 (5 bases). CDR1 and CDR2 (germline): MDHEN, SYDVKM. CDR3 length: 13 residues. V gave up 3 bases and J gave up 5 bases, with 10 bases separating them.